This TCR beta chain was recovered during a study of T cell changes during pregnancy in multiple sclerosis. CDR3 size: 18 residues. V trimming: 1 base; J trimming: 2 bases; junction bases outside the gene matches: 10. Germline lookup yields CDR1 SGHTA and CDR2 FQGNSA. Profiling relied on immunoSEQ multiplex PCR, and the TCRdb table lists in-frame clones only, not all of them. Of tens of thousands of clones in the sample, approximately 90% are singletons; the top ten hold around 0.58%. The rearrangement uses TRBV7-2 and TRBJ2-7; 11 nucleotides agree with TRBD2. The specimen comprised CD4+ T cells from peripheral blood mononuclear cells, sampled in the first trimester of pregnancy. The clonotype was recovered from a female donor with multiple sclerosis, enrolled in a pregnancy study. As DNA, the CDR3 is TGTGCCAGCAGCTTAGTGGGACTAGCGGTGAGAGTTCCCTACGAGCAGTACTTC. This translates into CASSLVGLAVRVPYEQYF.